Listed below are T cell receptor beta chains from one sample, sequenced in a study of cytomegalovirus exposure and HLA in healthy donors. TCRdb's table, derived via immunoSEQ multiplex PCR, lists solely in-frame clones and lacks some. The sample lists 50,000 to 55,000 clones, around three fifths occurring once. The source material was PBMCs. Receptor source: a human donor in good health. CDR3s include the opening cysteine and the closing phenylalanine or tryptophan. The order of the fields is V gene, J gene, clone size, D gene, CDR3 protein, CDR3 DNA. The D gene is left open where the match is weak. A clone size is listed for some rows: how often the clone was seen (once, few, many), or a class if it is expanded.

TRBV6-5,TRBJ1-6,NA,TRBD1,CASSSLTGVTNSPLHF,TGTGCCAGCAGTTCCTTGACAGGGGTCACGAATTCACCCCTCCACTTT
TRBV29-1,TRBJ1-2,few,TRBD1,CSVDREIYGYTF,TGCAGCGTCGACAGGGAAATCTATGGCTACACCTTC
TRBV19,TRBJ2-5,NA,TRBD2,CASSITSGGAGETQYF,TGTGCCAGTAGTATTACTAGCGGGGGGGCCGGGGAGACCCAGTACTTC
TRBV7-3,TRBJ1-3,NA,NA,CASSLTGDGGNTIYF,TGTGCCAGCAGCTTAACCGGGGATGGTGGAAACACCATATATTTT
TRBV6-5,TRBJ2-3,few,TRBD2,CASSYGGGSTDTQYF,TGTGCCAGCAGTTACGGGGGGGGGAGCACAGATACGCAGTATTTT
TRBV5-1,TRBJ1-6,few,TRBD1,CASSLRQGSSPLHF,TGCGCCAGCAGCCTCAGACAGGGTAGTTCACCCCTCCACTTT
TRBV19,TRBJ2-2,few,TRBD1,CASSIVGTGRTGELFF,TGTGCCAGTAGTATAGTAGGGACAGGTCGCACCGGGGAGCTGTTTTTT
TRBV9,TRBJ2-7,few,TRBD2,CASSPGRGYEQYF,TGTGCCAGCAGCCCCGGGAGGGGATACGAGCAGTACTTC
TRBV7-9,TRBJ2-7,NA,NA,CASSPWRGDSYEQYF,TGTGCCAGCAGCCCTTGGAGGGGCGACTCCTACGAGCAGTACTTC
TRBV6-5,TRBJ2-2,NA,TRBD1,CASRRTGSGELFF,TGTGCCAGCAGGCGGACAGGTTCCGGGGAGCTGTTTTTT
TRBV19,TRBJ2-5,few,NA,CASSISQGGSTQYF,TGTGCCAGTAGTATCAGTCAGGGGGGTTCGACCCAGTACTTC
TRBV5-1,TRBJ1-2,NA,NA,CASSLGQGTSGYTF,TGCGCCAGCAGCTTGGGTCAGGGGACCTCTGGCTATACCTTC
TRBV5-4,TRBJ1-4,NA,TRBD1,CASSLDFGTGLRGKLFF,TGTGCCAGCAGCTTGGATTTCGGGACAGGGTTACGGGGAAAACTGTTTTTT
TRBV6-1,TRBJ1-2,NA,TRBD1,CASFRDRSNYGYTF,TGTGCCAGCTTCCGGGACAGATCTAACTATGGCTACACCTTC
TRBV4-1,TRBJ2-7,NA,TRBD1,CASSPKGTGNEQYF,TGCGCCAGCAGCCCAAAAGGGACAGGGAACGAGCAGTACTTC
TRBV9,TRBJ2-2,NA,NA,CASSVAQGATGELFF,TGTGCCAGCAGCGTAGCACAGGGTGCCACCGGGGAGCTGTTTTTT
TRBV6-5,TRBJ1-1,NA,NA,CASSQGGTEAFF,TGTGCCAGCAGTCAGGGTGGGACTGAAGCTTTCTTT
TRBV7-9,TRBJ1-2,NA,TRBD1,CASVWAGGGYTF,TGTGCCAGCGTCTGGGCAGGGGGGGGCTACACCTTC
TRBV2,TRBJ1-5,few,NA,CASSEAKTVGQPQHF,TGTGCCAGCAGTGAAGCGAAAACAGTTGGTCAGCCCCAGCATTTT
TRBV5-1,TRBJ2-7,NA,NA,CASSRESAYEQYF,TGCGCCAGCAGCAGGGAGTCAGCCTACGAGCAGTACTTC
TRBV6-5,TRBJ2-4,few,TRBD2,CASRDEGTSWHIQYF,TGTGCCAGCAGGGACGAAGGGACTAGCTGGCACATTCAGTACTTC
TRBV27,TRBJ2-2,NA,NA,CASSLMVGVGELFF,TGTGCCAGCAGTTTAATGGTCGGGGTCGGGGAGCTGTTTTTT
TRBV5-6,TRBJ2-1,NA,TRBD2,CASSLLPGLAGINEQFF,TGTGCCAGCAGCTTGCTTCCGGGACTAGCGGGCATCAATGAGCAGTTCTTC
TRBV29-1,TRBJ2-7,NA,NA,CSVDGGGSYEQYF,TGCAGCGTAGACGGGGGAGGCTCCTACGAGCAGTACTTC
TRBV6-5,TRBJ2-5,NA,TRBD2,CASSSRAGRGETQYF,TGTGCCAGCAGCTCACGGGCAGGGAGGGGAGAGACCCAGTACTTC
TRBV6-5,TRBJ1-6,NA,NA,CASSYRLVHSPLHF,TGTGCCAGCAGTTACAGACTGGTACATTCACCCCTCCACTTT
TRBV23-1,TRBJ2-5,NA,NA,CASSLKRSQETQYF,TGCGCCAGCAGTCTCAAGCGGTCCCAAGAGACCCAGTACTTC
TRBV6-5,TRBJ2-7,NA,TRBD2,CASRAGLAGPYEQYF,TGTGCCAGCAGGGCTGGACTAGCGGGGCCCTACGAGCAGTACTTC
TRBV5-1,TRBJ2-7,few,TRBD1,CASSFLGTGIFYEQYF,TGCGCCAGCAGCTTCCTGGGGACAGGGATTTTCTACGAGCAGTACTTC
TRBV27,TRBJ2-7,NA,NA,CASSSHGASEQYF,TGTGCCAGCAGTTCCCATGGGGCGAGCGAGCAGTACTTC
TRBV19,TRBJ2-7,NA,TRBD1,CASSTADRVLPYEQYF,TGTGCCAGTAGTACAGCCGACAGGGTTCTTCCCTACGAGCAGTACTTC
TRBV2,TRBJ2-7,NA,TRBD1,CASRGTGGTEQYF,TGTGCCAGCAGAGGGACAGGGGGCACCGAGCAGTACTTC
TRBV6-6,TRBJ1-5,NA,NA,CASGEGGGNQPQHF,TGTGCCAGCGGGGAAGGGGGGGGGAATCAGCCCCAGCATTTT
TRBV18,TRBJ1-2,NA,NA,CASSPDTNLLGYTF,TGTGCCAGCTCACCTGACACAAACTTACTGGGCTACACCTTC